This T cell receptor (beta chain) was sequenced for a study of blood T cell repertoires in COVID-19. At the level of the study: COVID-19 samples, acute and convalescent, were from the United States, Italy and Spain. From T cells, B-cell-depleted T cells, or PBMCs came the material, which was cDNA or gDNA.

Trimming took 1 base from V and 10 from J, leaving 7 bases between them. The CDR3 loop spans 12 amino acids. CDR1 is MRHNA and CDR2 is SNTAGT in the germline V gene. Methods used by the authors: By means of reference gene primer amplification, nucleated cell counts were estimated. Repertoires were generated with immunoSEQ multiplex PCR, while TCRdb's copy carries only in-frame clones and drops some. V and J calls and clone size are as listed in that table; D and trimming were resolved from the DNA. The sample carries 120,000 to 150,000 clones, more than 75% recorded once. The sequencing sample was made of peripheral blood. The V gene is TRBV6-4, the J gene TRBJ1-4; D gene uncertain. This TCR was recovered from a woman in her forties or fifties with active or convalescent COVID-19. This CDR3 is CASSDLSGKLFF. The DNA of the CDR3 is TGTGCCAGCAGTGACTTGAGTGGAAAACTGTTTTTT.